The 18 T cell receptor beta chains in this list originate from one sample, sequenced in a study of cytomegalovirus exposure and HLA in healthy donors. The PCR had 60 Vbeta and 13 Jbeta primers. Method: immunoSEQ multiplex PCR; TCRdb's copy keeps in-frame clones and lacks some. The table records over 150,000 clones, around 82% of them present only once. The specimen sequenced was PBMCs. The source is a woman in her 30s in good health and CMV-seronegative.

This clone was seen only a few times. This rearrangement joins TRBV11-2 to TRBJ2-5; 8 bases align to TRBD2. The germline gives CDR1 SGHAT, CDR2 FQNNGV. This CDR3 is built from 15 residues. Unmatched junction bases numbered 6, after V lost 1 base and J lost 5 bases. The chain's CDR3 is CASSLAQREWETQYF. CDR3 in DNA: TGTGCCAGCAGCTTAGCCCAGCGGGAGTGGGAGACCCAGTACTTC.

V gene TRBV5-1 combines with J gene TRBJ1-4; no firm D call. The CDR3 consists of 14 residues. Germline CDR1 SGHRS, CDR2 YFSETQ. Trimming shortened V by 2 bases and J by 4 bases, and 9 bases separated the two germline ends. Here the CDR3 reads CASSFGDVNEKLFF. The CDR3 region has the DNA TGCGCCAGCAGCTTCGGAGACGTTAATGAAAAACTGTTTTTT.

CDR3 loop: CASSPLGQGNEKLFF. The CDR3 nucleotides read TGTGCCAGCTCACCACTCGGACAAGGAAATGAAAAACTGTTTTTT. The V call is TRBV18, the J call TRBJ1-4, with D possibly being TRBD1 (5 bases). Trimming cost V 1 base and J 5 bases, with 11 bases left between them. The germline V gene encodes CDR1 KGHSH and CDR2 LQKENI. This CDR3 contains 15 residues.

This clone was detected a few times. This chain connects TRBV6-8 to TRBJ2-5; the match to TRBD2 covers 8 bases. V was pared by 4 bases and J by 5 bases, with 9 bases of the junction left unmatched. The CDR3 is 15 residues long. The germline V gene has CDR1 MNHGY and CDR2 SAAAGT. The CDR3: CASSFGRVIGETQYF. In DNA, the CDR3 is TGTGCCAGCAGTTTCGGGAGGGTTATTGGGGAGACCCAGTACTTC.

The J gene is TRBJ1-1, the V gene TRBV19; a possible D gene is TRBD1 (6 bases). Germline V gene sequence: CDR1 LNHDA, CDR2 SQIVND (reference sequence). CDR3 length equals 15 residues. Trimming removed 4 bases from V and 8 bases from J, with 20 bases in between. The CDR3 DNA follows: TGTGCCAGTAGTACCCACCCTAACAGGGTTGGCGAAGCTTTCTTT. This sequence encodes CASSTHPNRVGEAFF.

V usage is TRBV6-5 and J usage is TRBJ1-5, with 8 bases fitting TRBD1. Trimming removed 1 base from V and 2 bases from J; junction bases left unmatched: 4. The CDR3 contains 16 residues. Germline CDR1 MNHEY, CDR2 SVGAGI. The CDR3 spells CASSYWEGQGNQPQHF. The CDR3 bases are TGTGCCAGCAGTTACTGGGAGGGACAGGGCAATCAGCCCCAGCATTTT.

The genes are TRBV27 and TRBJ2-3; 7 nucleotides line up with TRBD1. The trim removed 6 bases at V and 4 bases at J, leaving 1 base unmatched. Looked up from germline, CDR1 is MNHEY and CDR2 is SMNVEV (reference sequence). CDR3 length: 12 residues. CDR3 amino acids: CASSQGADTQYF. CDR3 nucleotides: TGTGCCAGCAGCCAGGGGGCAGATACGCAGTATTTT.

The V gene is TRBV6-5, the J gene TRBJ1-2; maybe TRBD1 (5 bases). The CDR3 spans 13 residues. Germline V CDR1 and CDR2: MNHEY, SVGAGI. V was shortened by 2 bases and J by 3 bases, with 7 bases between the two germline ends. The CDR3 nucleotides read TGTGCCAGCAGTTACGGACAATACTATGGCTACACCTTC. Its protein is CASSYGQYYGYTF.

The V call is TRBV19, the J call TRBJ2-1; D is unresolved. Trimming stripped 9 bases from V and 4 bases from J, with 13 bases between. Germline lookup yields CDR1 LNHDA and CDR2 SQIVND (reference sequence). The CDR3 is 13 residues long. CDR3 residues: CASISYEYNEQFF. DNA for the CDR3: TGTGCCAGCATATCGTACGAGTACAATGAGCAGTTCTTC.

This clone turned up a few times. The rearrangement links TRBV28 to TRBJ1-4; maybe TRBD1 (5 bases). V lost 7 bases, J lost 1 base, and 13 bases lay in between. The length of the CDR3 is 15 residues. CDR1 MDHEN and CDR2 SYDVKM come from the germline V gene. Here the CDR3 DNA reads TGTGCCAGCACCCAGCGGGACCTAACTAATGAAAAACTGTTTTTT. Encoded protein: CASTQRDLTNEKLFF.

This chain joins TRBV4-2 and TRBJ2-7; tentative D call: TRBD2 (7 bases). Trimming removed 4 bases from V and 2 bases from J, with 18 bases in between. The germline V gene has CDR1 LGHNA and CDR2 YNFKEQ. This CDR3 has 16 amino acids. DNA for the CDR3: TGTGCCAGCAGCCGGGGGGGCAGGGGAGGAGCCTACGAGCAGTACTTC. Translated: CASSRGGRGGAYEQYF.

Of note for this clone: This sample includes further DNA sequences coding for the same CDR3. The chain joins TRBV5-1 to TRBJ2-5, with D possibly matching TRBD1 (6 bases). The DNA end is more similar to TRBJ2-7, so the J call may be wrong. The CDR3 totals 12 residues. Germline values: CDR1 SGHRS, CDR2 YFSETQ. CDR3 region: CASSLGAYEQYF. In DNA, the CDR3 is TGCGCCAGCAGCCTGGGGGCGTACGAGCAGTACTTC.

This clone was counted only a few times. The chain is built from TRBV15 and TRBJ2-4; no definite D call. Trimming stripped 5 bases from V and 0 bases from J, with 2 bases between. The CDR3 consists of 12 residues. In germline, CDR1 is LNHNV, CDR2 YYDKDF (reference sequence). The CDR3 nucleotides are TGTGCCACCAGCCTAGCCAAAAACATTCAGTACTTC. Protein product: CATSLAKNIQYF.

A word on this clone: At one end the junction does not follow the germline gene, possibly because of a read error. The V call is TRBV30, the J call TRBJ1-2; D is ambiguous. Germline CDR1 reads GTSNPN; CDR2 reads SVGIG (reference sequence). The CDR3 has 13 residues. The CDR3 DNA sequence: TGTGCCTGGAGTGTTAGGAGACTTCATGGCTACCCCTTC. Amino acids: CAWSVRRLHGYPF. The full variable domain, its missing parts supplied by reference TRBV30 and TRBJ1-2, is SQTIHQWPATLVQPVGSPLSLECTVEGTSNPNLYWYRQAAGRGLQLLFYSVGIGQISSEVPQNLSASRPQDRQFILSSKKLLLSDSGFYLCAWSVRRLHGYPFGSGTRLTVV.

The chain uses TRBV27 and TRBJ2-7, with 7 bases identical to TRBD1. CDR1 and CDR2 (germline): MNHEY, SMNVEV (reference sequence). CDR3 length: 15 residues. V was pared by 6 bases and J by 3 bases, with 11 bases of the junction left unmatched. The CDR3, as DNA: TGTGCCAGCAGGGACCCGGGACAGAGCTTCTACGAGCAGTACTTC. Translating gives CASRDPGQSFYEQYF.

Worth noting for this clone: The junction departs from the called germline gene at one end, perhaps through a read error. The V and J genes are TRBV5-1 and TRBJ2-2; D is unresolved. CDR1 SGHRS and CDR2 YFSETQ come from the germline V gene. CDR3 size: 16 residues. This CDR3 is CASSLRSALNSGELFF. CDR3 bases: TGCGCCAGCAGCTTGAGGTCAGCCCTTAACAGCGGGGAGCTGTTTTTT.

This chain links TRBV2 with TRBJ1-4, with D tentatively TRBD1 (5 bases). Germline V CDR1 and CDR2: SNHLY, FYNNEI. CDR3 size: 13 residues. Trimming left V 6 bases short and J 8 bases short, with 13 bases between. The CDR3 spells CASRVRGEEKLFF. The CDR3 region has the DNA TGTGCCAGCAGGGTACGGGGGGAGGAAAAACTGTTTTTT.

CDR3 region: CASSSITGATDTNYGYTF. The CDR3 coding sequence is TGTGCCAGCAGCTCAATAACAGGGGCGACAGATACTAACTATGGCTACACCTTC. V usage is TRBV7-9 and J usage is TRBJ1-2; TRBD1 aligns across 7 bases. V lost 4 bases to trimming and J lost 0 bases; unmatched junction nucleotides: 14. Germline lookup yields CDR1 SEHNR and CDR2 FQNEAQ (reference sequence). The CDR3 contains 18 residues. Looking up the rest from reference TRBV7-9 and TRBJ1-2 gives the full variable domain: DTGVSQNPRHKITKRGQNVTFRCDPISEHNRLYWYRQTLGQGPEFLTYFQNEAQLEKSRLLSDRFSAERPKGSFSTLEIQRTEQGDSAMYLCASSSITGATDTNYGYTFGSGTRLTVV.